The clone carrying this T cell receptor (beta chain) has only a few counts. Its cognate antigen is unknown. The J segment lost 0 bases and the V segment lost 10 bases, leaving 3 bases of the junction unmatched. Germline-derived CDR1 and CDR2 are LNHDA and SQIVND (reference sequence). This CDR3 contains 14 residues. This entry is derived from a study of molecular identifiers for immune sequencing clone quantification. Study-wide results and limits: Spiked Jurkat TCR RNA equivalent to one cell was reportedly detectable in about 900,000 naive cells.

TCRdb recomputed calls from the PCR reads with MiXCR, one row per CDR3 protein. The profile shows some 650,000 distinct CDR3 sequences, 20% of them singletons. The chain has TRBV19 and TRBJ2-1; 10 nucleotides agree with TRBD2. The sample comprised naive CD8+ T cells from blood, with Jurkat cell RNA spiked in. As to subset: FACS-sorted CD8+CD4-CCR7+CD45RA+ naive T cells. This receptor was identified in a human donor in good health. Some libraries in this study had Jurkat cell RNA spiked in. CDR3 bases: TGTGCCACTACTAGCGGGAACTCCTACAATGAGCAGTTCTTC. This translates into CATTSGNSYNEQFF.